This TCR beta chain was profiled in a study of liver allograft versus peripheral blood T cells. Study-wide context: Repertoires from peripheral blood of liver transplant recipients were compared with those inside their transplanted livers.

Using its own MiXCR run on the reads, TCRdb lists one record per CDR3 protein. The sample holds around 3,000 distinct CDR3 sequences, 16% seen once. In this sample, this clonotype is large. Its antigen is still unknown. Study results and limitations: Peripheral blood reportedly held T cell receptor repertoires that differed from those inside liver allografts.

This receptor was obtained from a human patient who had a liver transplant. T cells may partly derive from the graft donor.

Written as DNA, the CDR3 is TGTGCCAGCTCCCCATACTCAGCGCAGTCCTACGAGCAGTACTTC. Translated: CASSPYSAQSYEQYF. The genes are TRBV18 and TRBJ2-7, with D unresolved. The germline V gene has CDR1 KGHSH and CDR2 LQKENI. V lost 6 bases, J lost 1 base, and 16 bases lay in between. The CDR3 totals 15 residues.